The T cell receptor (beta chain) under discussion was sequenced for a study of CXCR3-negative and CXCR3-positive naive CD8 T cells (dated by TCRdb to the late 2010s). Notes on the research overall: In total, approximately 140 million TRB reads were obtained, which works out to roughly 1.5 +/- 0.3 million reads per library. TRBV-TRBJ cluster analysis included naive subsets from about 5 donors and memory cells from 3 donors. Data from about 12 donors, pooled across two independent experiments, went into the diversity and physicochemical repertoire analyses. On the study overall, not on this receptor specifically: Compared with CXCR3-negative naive cells, CXCR3-positive naive cells had TRB CDR3s with higher hydrophobicity (lower Kidera factor 4), lower energy, and higher strength and volume indices. Because CXCR3 expression was partially decreased after cryopreservation, freshly isolated PBMCs were used for most assays. Repertoire diversity was comparably high in both naive subsets but much lower in memory CD8+ T cells. Because surface CD5, which is linked to self-reactivity in mice, was comparable between the naive subsets, TCR interaction strength was also inferred from the physicochemical properties of TRB CDR3s. Within the same donor, TRBV-TRBJ usage looked similar between naive CXCR3-negative and CXCR3-positive cells, but memory cells had distinct patterns.

In regard to this clonotype: This clone's antigen is unknown.

Counted from cysteine to phenylalanine, this CDR3 has 13 amino acids. There is no recorded DNA. Each CD8+ T cell subset was flow-sorted in triplicate, with some 300,000 cells per subset placed directly into RLT lysis buffer. Naive CD8+ T cells were defined stringently as CD45RO-CCR7+CD27+CD95- to exclude memory contaminants. Peripheral blood mononuclear cells were isolated from buffy coats using standard density gradient centrifugation. A FACSAria III was used to flow-sort naive CXCR3-negative and CXCR3-positive CD8+ T cells. Total RNA was extracted from sorted cells using an RNeasy Mini Kit. Sequenced using a NextSeq 550. The Human TCR Profiling Kit (MiLaboratory) was used to prepare UMI-labeled 5' RACE TRB cDNA libraries. cDNA synthesis used the entire amount of extracted RNA, and PCR amplification then used the entire amount of cDNA produced. Libraries were prepared in parallel with an identical number of PCR cycles. Per the authors' processing: About 53,000 +/- 9,400 unique UMI-labeled TRB cDNA molecules per library were extracted with MIGEC and MiXCR, with at least two reads per UMI required. Each library averaged 40,000 +/- 10,000 functional in-frame TRB CDR3 nucleotide clonotypes without stop codons. After downsampling to 5000 UMI-labeled TRB molecules per sample, diversity metrics, including normalized Shannon-Wiener and Chao1, were computed in VDJtools. For the central five CDR3 residues, VDJtools calculated physicochemical properties weighted by clonotype size, namely interaction energy, strength, volume and Kidera factor 4. After the reads were reprocessed by TCRdb, one entry was made per CDR3 protein sequence, with no DNA. TCRdb, not the authors, supplied the V and J calls. The sample's records list some 68,000 distinct CDR3 sequences. In total, the top ten clones hold 4.8% of the sample.

This sequence originates from a human donor in good health. Some clones in this sample may be carry-over from other donors' samples. The sequencing sample was made of naive CXCR3+ CD8+ T cells from blood. The cell subset or site label for this specimen denotes: CD45RO-CCR7+CD27+CD95- naive CD8+ T cells expressing CXCR3 (TNR3+). The V and J segments used are TRBV12-3 or TRBV12-4 and TRBJ2-5; checking the TCRdb D call of TRBD2 is not possible without DNA. The CDR3 region has the sequence CASRGLGEETQYF.